The 22 T cell receptor beta chains presented below share a single source sample, sequenced in a study of T cell responses to AZD1222 COVID-19 vaccine. TCRdb keeps only in-frame clones here, not all; method: immunoSEQ multiplex PCR. The sample includes some 140,000 clones, about nine tenths of them seen just once. The source was peripheral blood, collected on day 0 of AZD1222 vaccination. Receptors originate from an adult in good health.

The chain is built from TRBV11-3 and TRBJ2-7, with a possible D match to TRBD2 (5 bases). V lost 0 bases to trimming and J lost 3 bases, with 15 bases between them. CDR1 is SGHNT, CDR2 YENEEA, per germline. The CDR3 is made up of 16 amino acids. The CDR3 sequence: CASSLDPERLGYEQYF. CDR3 coding DNA: TGTGCCAGCAGCTTAGATCCCGAGCGGTTGGGCTACGAGCAGTACTTC.

The chain couples TRBV7-8 to TRBJ1-5; unclear D gene. V was cut by 5 bases and J by 0 bases, with 20 bases left in between. In germline, CDR1 is SGHVS, CDR2 FQNEAQ. This CDR3 spans 18 amino acids. The CDR3 DNA reads TGTGCCAGCAGCCCCATATTCCGGCCCATCGATAGCAATCAGCCCCAGCATTTT. Translation gives CASSPIFRPIDSNQPQHF.

This sequence joins TRBV5-6 and TRBJ1-1; D call uncertain. Trimming took 3 bases from V and 0 from J, leaving 9 bases between them. CDR1 is SGHDT and CDR2 is YYEEEE in the germline V gene. The CDR3 sequence is 14 residues long. DNA for the CDR3: TGTGCCAGCAGCTGGGGTGGTTTGAACACTGAAGCTTTCTTT. Protein product: CASSWGGLNTEAFF. The full variable domain, in which reference TRBV5-6 and TRBJ1-1 provide the parts outside the CDR3, is DAGVTQSPTHLIKTRGQQVTLRCSPKSGHDTVSWYQQALGQGPQFIFQYYEEEERQRGNFPDRFSGHQFPNYSSELNVNALLLGDSALYLCASSWGGLNTEAFFGQGTRLTVV.

V usage is TRBV21-1 and J usage is TRBJ1-5; no check of the table's D call, TRBD1, against the DNA was made. TRBV21-1 is a documented pseudogene. This CDR3 region has 15 residues. CDR3 protein: CASSKVTQENQPQHF. The CDR3 DNA reads TGTGCCAGCAGTAAGGTGACACAGGAAAATCAGCCCCAGCATTTT.

V usage is TRBV20-1 and J usage is TRBJ1-5; no clear D. Germline-derived CDR1 and CDR2 are DFQATT and SNEGSKA (reference sequence). V lost 3 bases to trimming and J lost 7 bases, with 7 bases between them. This CDR3 has 11 amino acids. CDR3 nucleotide sequence: TGCAGTGCTAGTAGGGCCCAGCCCCAGCATTTT. Translating it yields CSASRAQPQHF.

The rearrangement uses TRBV19 and TRBJ2-2, with 7 bases fitting TRBD1. The CDR3 consists of 16 residues. Germline V gene lookup returns CDR1 LNHDA and CDR2 SQIVND (reference sequence). The trim removed 1 base at V and 0 bases at J, leaving 2 bases unmatched. Here the CDR3 reads CASSIVQGANTGELFF. DNA for the CDR3: TGTGCCAGTAGTATAGTCCAGGGGGCGAACACCGGGGAGCTGTTTTTT.

The chain joins TRBV7-8 to TRBJ1-2; D is perhaps TRBD1 (6 bases). Between the trimmed V and J ends, which lost 5 bases and 8 bases, there was a span of 21 bases. In germline, CDR1 is SGHVS, CDR2 FQNEAQ. CDR3 length equals 15 residues. CDR3 protein: CASSLRDIPRGGYTF. The CDR3 DNA reads as TGTGCCAGCAGCCTCCGGGACATCCCTCGAGGCGGCTACACCTTC.

This chain joins TRBV27 and TRBJ2-3; a weak D match, TRBD1 (6 bases). V lost 7 bases, J lost 2 bases, and 13 bases lay in between. CDR1 and CDR2 (germline): MNHEY, SMNVEV (reference sequence). The CDR3 contains 14 residues. The DNA of the CDR3 is TGTGCCAGCACCCTGAACAGGGCCACAGATACGCAGTATTTT. This codes for CASTLNRATDTQYF.

The chain joins TRBV30 to TRBJ1-6; the match to TRBD1 covers 10 bases. With V trimmed by 5 bases and J by 5 bases, 6 bases remained unmatched. Germline V gene lookup returns CDR1 GTSNPN and CDR2 SVGIG (reference sequence). The CDR3 length is 15 residues. As DNA, the CDR3 is TGTGCCTGGGATGGACAGGGGGTCCATAATTCACCCCTCCACTTT. Translated, it gives CAWDGQGVHNSPLHF.

The CDR3 region is CASKDSTNEKLFF. The CDR3 nucleotides read TGCGCCAGCAAGGACTCAACTAATGAAAAACTGTTTTTT. J is TRBJ1-4 and V is TRBV10-1; D gene ambiguous. The CDR3 loop spans 13 amino acids. In germline, CDR1 is WNHNN, CDR2 SYGVQD (reference sequence). V was pared by 7 bases and J by 0 bases, with 6 bases between.

The chain has TRBV5-1 and TRBJ1-2; D is ambiguous. The CDR3 has 13 residues. Trimming removed 2 bases at V and 3 bases at J, with 8 bases between. The V gene's germline CDR1 is SGHRS and CDR2 YFSETQ. CDR3 region: CASSFARHYGYTF. The CDR3, as DNA: TGCGCCAGCAGCTTCGCCAGACACTATGGCTACACCTTC.

This rearrangement joins TRBV30 to TRBJ2-7, with 8 bases identical to TRBD1. Per the germline V gene, CDR1 is GTSNPN and CDR2 is SVGIG (reference sequence). The CDR3 runs to 14 residues. The ends lost 0 bases at V and 6 bases at J; junction bases unmatched: 7. CDR3 coding DNA: TGTGCCTGGAGTGTAGGTCAGGGGGCGGCCGAGCAGTACTTC. Residues: CAWSVGQGAAEQYF.

The rearrangement links TRBV6-1 to TRBJ1-4; D is perhaps TRBD1 (6 bases). The germline V and J ends were trimmed by 2 bases and 8 bases, with 15 bases remaining between them. Germline V lookup: CDR1 MNHNS, CDR2 SASEGT. The CDR3 has 15 amino acids. For the CDR3, the DNA is TGTGCCAGCAGTGAAAGGGGGACTTTGAAGGAAAAACTGTTTTTT. It translates to CASSERGTLKEKLFF.

The V gene is TRBV9, the J gene TRBJ1-1, with TRBD1 matching over 7 bases. The J segment lost 6 bases and the V segment lost 4 bases, leaving 9 bases of the junction unmatched. This CDR3 contains 14 residues. Germline CDR1 reads SGDLS; CDR2 reads YYNGEE. Here the CDR3 DNA reads TGTGCCAGCAGCCAAACCTTGACAGGGTCTGAAGCTTTCTTT. This translates into CASSQTLTGSEAFF.

V usage is TRBV2 and J usage is TRBJ1-1; D possibly corresponds to TRBD1 (5 bases). Germline V CDR1 and CDR2: SNHLY, FYNNEI. Trimming pared 2 bases from V and 1 base from J, leaving 5 bases between. This CDR3 spans 13 amino acids. The CDR3 nucleotides are TGTGCCAGCAGTGAACAGGGGAACACTGAAGCTTTCTTT. Its protein is CASSEQGNTEAFF.

This chain connects TRBV6-4 to TRBJ2-3; 11 nucleotides line up with TRBD2. The CDR3 contains 16 residues. Germline CDR1 MRHNA, CDR2 SNTAGT. V shed 0 bases, J shed 1 base, and the junction held 0 bases outside the gene matches. CDR3 DNA: TGTGCCAGCAGTGACTCGACTAGCGGGGGCACAGATACGCAGTATTTT. Its protein product is CASSDSTSGGTDTQYF.

The CDR3: CASSTRGFLAGGLRNEQFF. CDR3 sequence (DNA): TGTGCCAGTAGTACCCGAGGGTTCCTAGCGGGAGGGCTGCGCAATGAGCAGTTCTTC. This rearrangement joins TRBV19 to TRBJ2-1; 12 bases align to TRBD2. From germline, CDR1 is LNHDA and CDR2 SQIVND (reference sequence). This CDR3 is built from 19 residues. The V segment lost 4 bases and the J segment 6 bases; nucleotides outside the gene matches: 16. Filled out from reference TRBV19 and TRBJ2-1, the complete variable domain reads DGGITQSPKYLFRKEGQNVTLSCEQNLNHDAMYWYRQDPGQGLRLIYYSQIVNDFQKGDIAEGYSVSREKKESFPLTVTSAQKNPTAFYLCASSTRGFLAGGLRNEQFFGPGTRLTVL.

This chain connects TRBV28 to TRBJ1-2; D might be TRBD1 (5 bases). The ends were cut back, 6 bases at V and 5 bases at J, with 10 bases in the middle. This CDR3 comprises 12 residues. Germline V gene sequence: CDR1 MDHEN, CDR2 SYDVKM. CDR3 sequence: CASRPTVYGYTF. CDR3 DNA sequence: TGTGCCAGCAGACCGACAGTATATGGCTACACCTTC.

This chain joins TRBV5-1 and TRBJ1-1; 11 bases map to TRBD1. Per germline, CDR1 SGHRS and CDR2 YFSETQ. The CDR3 has 16 amino acids. V shed 3 bases, J shed 7 bases, and the junction held 11 bases outside the gene matches. The CDR3 here is CASSYGQGAIPLEAFF. The CDR3 nucleotides read TGCGCCAGCAGCTATGGACAGGGGGCCATCCCTCTTGAAGCTTTCTTT.

The chain combines TRBV6-4 with TRBJ2-1; 9 bases match TRBD2. CDR1 is MRHNA and CDR2 is SNTAGT in the germline V gene. The CDR3 is 15 amino acids. With V trimmed by 4 bases and J by 2 bases, 3 bases remained unmatched. CDR3 bases: TGTGCCAGCAGTGCTAGCGGGGAGCCCTACAATGAGCAGTTCTTC. Translating gives CASSASGEPYNEQFF.

The chain employs TRBV6-5 and TRBJ2-1; D gene ambiguous. This CDR3 spans 14 amino acids. Trimming shortened V by 6 bases and J by 4 bases, and 13 bases separated the two germline ends. Germline CDR1 MNHEY, CDR2 SVGAGI. CDR3 coding DNA: TGTGCCAGCAGCGCTACAGAAATTTACAATGAGCAGTTCTTC. This sequence encodes CASSATEIYNEQFF.

The chain carries TRBV5-1 and TRBJ1-1; 8 bases are a match to TRBD1. V trimming: 4 bases; J trimming: 4 bases; junction bases outside the gene matches: 9. Germline V gene data show CDR1 as SGHRS and CDR2 as YFSETQ. There are 15 residues in the CDR3. DNA of the CDR3: TGCGCCAGCAGCCCGCAGGACAGGGACGCCACTGAAGCTTTCTTT. Translating it yields CASSPQDRDATEAFF.